Each of the 9 T cell receptor beta chains below was sequenced from the same sample in a study of T cells in Graves' hyperthyroidism and ophthalmopathy. RNA transcripts yielded amplified TCR beta CDR3 regions. An initial round of RT-PCR targeting the TCR CDR3 relied on the HTBI primer set. A single record per CDR3 protein comes from TCRdb applying MiXCR to the multiplex PCR reads. This table has a few hundred thousand distinct CDR3 sequences, about 25% appearing once. Specimen: blood. The receptors come from a middle-aged man with Graves' hyperthyroidism.

This clonotype came up many times. The chain carries TRBV19 and TRBJ2-5, with TRBD2 matching over 10 bases. CDR1 is LNHDA and CDR2 is SQIVND in the germline V gene (reference sequence). V was pared by 0 bases and J by 7 bases, with 11 bases of the junction left unmatched. The CDR3 contains 17 residues. The CDR3 DNA reads TGTGCCAGTAGTATAGATCCAGCGGGAGGGCCTAAGGGGACCCAGTACTTC. It specifies CASSIDPAGGPKGTQYF.

The DNA for the CDR3 is TGCGCCAGCAGCCTTGAGATCCCAGATACGCAGTATTTT. It encodes CASSLEIPDTQYF. The chain is built from TRBV5-1 and TRBJ2-3, with no clear D. Trimming removed 4 bases from V and 4 bases from J, with 10 bases in between. Per germline, CDR1 SGHRS and CDR2 YFSETQ. CDR3 length: 13 residues.

This clonotype was seen a handful of times. The rearrangement uses TRBV7-9 and TRBJ1-1; 12 bases line up with TRBD1. Germline V gene sequence: CDR1 SEHNR, CDR2 FQNEAQ (reference sequence). Trimming cost V 1 base and J 4 bases; bases outside gene matches: 7. This CDR3 is built from 17 residues. The CDR3 spells CASSLVGQGALGTEAFF. The CDR3 nucleotides are TGTGCCAGCAGCTTAGTGGGACAGGGGGCCCTGGGCACTGAAGCTTTCTTT.

This sequence joins TRBV6-2 or TRBV6-3 and TRBJ1-1; D possibly corresponds to TRBD1 (6 bases). V lost 4 bases and J lost 1, with 13 bases in between. The CDR3 totals 15 residues. Germline lookup yields CDR1 MNHEY and CDR2 SVGEGT. The CDR3 protein is CASSSRGQGNTEAFF. The DNA of the CDR3 is TGTGCCAGCAGTTCCCGGGGGCAGGGGAACACTGAAGCTTTCTTT.

The chain combines TRBV7-3 with TRBJ2-1; TRBD2 is a possible D gene (6 bases). Germline loops: CDR1 SGHTA, CDR2 FQGTGA. CDR3 length equals 15 residues. V was clipped by 0 bases and J by 7 bases, with 13 bases between them. The CDR3 coding sequence is TGTGCCAGCAGCTTAACGTTAAGGGCGGGGAATGAGCAGTTCTTC. This encodes CASSLTLRAGNEQFF.

The chain uses TRBV27 and TRBJ2-5; 11 bases align to TRBD2. The J segment lost 10 bases and the V segment lost 1 base, leaving 8 bases of the junction unmatched. The germline V gene encodes CDR1 MNHEY and CDR2 SMNVEV (reference sequence). The CDR3 has 15 residues. The CDR3 reads CASSLLASGRLNQYF. CDR3 bases: TGTGCCAGCAGTTTATTAGCTAGCGGGAGGTTAAACCAGTACTTC.

CDR3 DNA sequence: TGTGCCACCAGTGGCGGACAGGGTCCCGGGGAGACCCAGTACTTC. Its protein product is CATSGGQGPGETQYF. This rearrangement joins TRBV24-1 to TRBJ2-5, with 8 bases matching TRBD1. The CDR3 loop spans 15 amino acids. The V segment lost 5 bases and the J segment 5 bases; nucleotides outside the gene matches: 9. Per germline, CDR1 KGHDR and CDR2 SFDVKD.

This clonotype was picked up many times. The rearrangement uses TRBV5-1 and TRBJ2-1; perhaps D is TRBD1 or TRBD2 (6 bases each). Trimming stripped 4 bases from V and 0 bases from J, with 11 bases between. Germline V gives CDR1 SGHRS, CDR2 YFSETQ. The CDR3 contains 15 residues. As DNA, the CDR3 is TGCGCCAGCAGCGCGGGACACGGCTCCTACAATGAGCAGTTCTTC. Residues: CASSAGHGSYNEQFF.

This clonotype occurred many times. The chain carries TRBV11-2 and TRBJ2-3; no definite D call. This CDR3 comprises 15 residues. Germline values: CDR1 SGHAT, CDR2 FQNNGV. The V gene lost 3 bases and the J gene lost 3 bases, with 13 bases spanning the gap. The CDR3, as DNA: TGTGCCAGCAGCTTTTCCCCTGGTCGAACAGATACGCAGTATTTT. Its protein product is CASSFSPGRTDTQYF.